This T cell receptor beta chain comes out of a study of cytomegalovirus exposure and HLA in healthy donors. Overall study findings and caveats: Previous analysis showed most TCR beta V segments were productive about 87% or about 30% of the time. Other equally common chains were less clonally expanded than HLA-associated TCR beta chains, a later analysis showed. One later analysis reportedly identified an Asian-associated ancestry cluster that showed fewer N-insertions than the roughly 720-donor mean.

With respect to this clone: Its antigen is not identified.

A multiplex PCR was run with 60 Vbeta primers and 13 Jbeta primers. The data were produced by immunoSEQ multiplex PCR, yet TCRdb's version contains in-frame clones alone and is incomplete. Of 150,000 to 200,000 clones listed, 77% are singletons. CDR1 and CDR2 from the germline V gene are LNHDA and SQIVND (reference sequence). The CDR3 consists of 13 residues. The V and J ends lost 8 bases and 4 bases, in that order; junction bases with no gene match: 7. This rearrangement joins TRBV19 to TRBJ2-7, with 8 bases matching TRBD2. Sequencing used PBMCs. The TCR sequence derives from a woman aged 25-40 years in good health and CMV-seronegative. The CDR3 nucleotides are TGTGCCAGTTCCGAAGCGGGAGTGTACGAGCAGTACTTC. It is translated as CASSEAGVYEQYF. Using reference TRBV19 and TRBJ2-7 for the parts outside the CDR3, the full variable domain is DGGITQSPKYLFRKEGQNVTLSCEQNLNHDAMYWYRQDPGQGLRLIYYSQIVNDFQKGDIAEGYSVSREKKESFPLTVTSAQKNPTAFYLCASSEAGVYEQYFGPGTRLTVT.